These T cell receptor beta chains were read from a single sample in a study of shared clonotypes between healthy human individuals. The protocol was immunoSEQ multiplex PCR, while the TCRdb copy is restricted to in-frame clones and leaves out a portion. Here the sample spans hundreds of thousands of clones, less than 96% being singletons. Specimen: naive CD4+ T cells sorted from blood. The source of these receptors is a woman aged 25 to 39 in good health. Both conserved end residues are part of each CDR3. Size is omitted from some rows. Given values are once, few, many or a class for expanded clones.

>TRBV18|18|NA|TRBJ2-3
CASSPPGLAGPSTDTQYF
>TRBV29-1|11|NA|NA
CSGGRSYEQYF
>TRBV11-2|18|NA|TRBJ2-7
CASSLIRGGAGERSEQYF
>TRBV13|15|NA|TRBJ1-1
CASSGEGVGNTEAFF
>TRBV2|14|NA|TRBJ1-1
CASSKQGRDTEAFF
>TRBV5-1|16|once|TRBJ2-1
CASSLATGPSYNEQFF
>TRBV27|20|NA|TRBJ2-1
CASSPPRLAGYRSSYNEQFF
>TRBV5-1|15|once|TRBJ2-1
CASSLGVALDNEQFF
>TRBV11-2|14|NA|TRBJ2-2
CASSLAQVGGELFF
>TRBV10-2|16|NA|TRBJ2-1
CASSAPVAGVENEQFF
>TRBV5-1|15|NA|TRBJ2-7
CASSPGQGQGYEQYF
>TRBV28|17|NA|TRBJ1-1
CASSSGAFDRGLTEAFF
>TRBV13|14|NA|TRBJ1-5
CASSRAGRNQPQHF
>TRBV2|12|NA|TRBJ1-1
CASSGGNTEAFF
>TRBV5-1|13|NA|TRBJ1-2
CASSTDRGSGYTF
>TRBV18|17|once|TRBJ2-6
CASSGQGKSSGANVLTF
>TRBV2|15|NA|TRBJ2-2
CASSEWRGYTGELFF
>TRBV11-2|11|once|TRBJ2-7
CASSQFSEQYF
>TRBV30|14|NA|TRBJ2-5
CAWSVGSVQETQYF
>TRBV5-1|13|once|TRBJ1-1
CASSSGTQYEAFF
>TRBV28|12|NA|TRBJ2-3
CASSLSTDTQYF
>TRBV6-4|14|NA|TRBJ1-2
CASSDSGGNYGYTF
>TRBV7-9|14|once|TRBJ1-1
CASSLGVVNTEAFF
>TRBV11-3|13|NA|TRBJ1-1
CASSPDRETEAFF
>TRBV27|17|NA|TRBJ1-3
CASSRGGGAIGGNTIYF
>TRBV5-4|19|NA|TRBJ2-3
CASSLTLFAGGFGTDTQYF
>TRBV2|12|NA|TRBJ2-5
CATGRRVETQYF
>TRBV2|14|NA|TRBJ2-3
CASSDTGGSDTQYF
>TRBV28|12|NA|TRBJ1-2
CASSFGNYGYTF
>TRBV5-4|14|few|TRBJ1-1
CASSLSQGGTEAFF
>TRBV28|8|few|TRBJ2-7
CGFDEQYF
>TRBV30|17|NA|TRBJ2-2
CAWSVRWGLASTGELFF
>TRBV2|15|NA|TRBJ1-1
CASSREGAGNTEAFF
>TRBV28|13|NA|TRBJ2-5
CASSDRTQETQYF
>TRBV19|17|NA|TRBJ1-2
CASSSPPGQGLSGGYTF
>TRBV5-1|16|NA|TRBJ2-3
CASSHTTGRFTDTQYF
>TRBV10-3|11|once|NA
CAISQGYEQYF
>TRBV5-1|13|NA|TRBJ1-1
CASSLWPDTEAFF
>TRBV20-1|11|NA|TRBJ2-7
CSAILTIKQYF
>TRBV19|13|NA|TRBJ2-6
CASSGSGANVLTF
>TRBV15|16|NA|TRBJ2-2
CATSRETSGNTGELFF
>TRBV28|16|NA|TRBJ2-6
CASRNRGPPGANVLTF
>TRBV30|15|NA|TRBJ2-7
CAWRLAGVAPYEQYF
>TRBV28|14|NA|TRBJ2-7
CASSWRTENYEQYF
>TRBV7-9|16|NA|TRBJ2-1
CASSLVVGPLSNEQFF
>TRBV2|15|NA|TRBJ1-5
CASRIRETQGQPQHF
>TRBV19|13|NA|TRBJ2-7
CASSMTGGYEQYF
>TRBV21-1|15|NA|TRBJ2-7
CASSCLREGTYEQYF
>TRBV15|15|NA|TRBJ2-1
CATSRGQISYNEQFF
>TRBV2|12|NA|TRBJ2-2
CASSEGSGELFF
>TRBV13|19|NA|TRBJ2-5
CASSFLNSGQGAEQETQYF
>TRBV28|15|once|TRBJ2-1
CASSPGHLSYNEQFF
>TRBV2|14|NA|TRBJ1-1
CASREGRTNTEAFF
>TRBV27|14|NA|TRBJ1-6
CASSRRRPNSPLHF
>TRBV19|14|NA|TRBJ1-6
CASIRDRKNSPLHF
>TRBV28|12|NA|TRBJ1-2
CASSPSVGGYTF
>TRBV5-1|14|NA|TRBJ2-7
CASSLEREQYEQYF
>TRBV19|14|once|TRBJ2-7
CASKKRAEGFEQYF